Sequencing of this T cell receptor beta chain was carried out in a study of T cell repertoires in cytomegalovirus infection. With regard to this clonotype: The target antigen is unknown.

TCRdb processed the reads anew with MiXCR; each CDR3 protein has one entry. The sample consists of about 830,000 distinct CDR3 sequences, approximately 32% of them appearing once. The V and J ends lost 1 base and 5 bases, in that order; junction bases with no gene match: 9. CDR3 length equals 16 residues. The V gene's germline CDR1 is SGHTA and CDR2 FQGNSA. This sample comprised cultured CD8+ T cells from PBMCs, obtained from culture after CMV antigen stimulation. This sequence was found in a human donor in good health (CMV status not recorded). Some clones in this sample may be carry-over from other donors' samples. The chain carries TRBV7-2 and TRBJ2-7; TRBD2 aligns across 9 bases. The CDR3 is CASSLVGRGGRDEQYF. CDR3 nucleotides: TGTGCCAGCAGCTTAGTTGGGCGGGGGGGCCGCGACGAGCAGTACTTC.